The 32 T cell receptor beta chains below all came from one sample that was sequenced in a study of cytomegalovirus exposure and HLA in healthy donors. A multiplex PCR was run with 60 Vbeta primers and 13 Jbeta primers. Assay used: immunoSEQ multiplex PCR; TCRdb lists only in-frame clones, some missing. Recorded for this sample: fewer than 85,000 clones. Sample: PBMCs. Receptors were obtained from a man aged 25 to 40 in good health and CMV-seronegative.

The rearrangement links TRBV18 to TRBJ2-6; unclear D gene. This CDR3 is built from 15 residues. Germline-derived CDR1 and CDR2 are KGHSH and LQKENI. The ends were cut back, 3 bases at V and 2 bases at J, with 8 bases in the middle. CDR3 nucleotide sequence: TGTGCCAGCTCACCTCTACTGACTGGGGCCAACGTCCTGACTTTC. As protein: CASSPLLTGANVLTF.

This rearrangement joins TRBV14 to TRBJ2-1, with 14 bases aligning to TRBD2. CDR1 is SGHDN, CDR2 FVKESK, per germline. The V segment lost 3 bases and the J segment 6 bases; nucleotides outside the gene matches: 7. The CDR3 is made up of 17 amino acids. The CDR3 sequence is CASSQTRTSGRFNEQFF. In nucleotides, the CDR3 is TGTGCCAGCAGCCAGACCCGGACTAGCGGGAGGTTCAATGAGCAGTTCTTC.

This chain links TRBV5-1 with TRBJ2-3; D may be TRBD2 (5 bases). The length of the CDR3 is 14 residues. With 2 bases removed from V and 5 bases from J, the gap between germline ends came to 12 bases. Germline assignment: CDR1 SGHRS and CDR2 YFSETQ. CDR3 residues: CASSFNSGEDTQYF. The CDR3 bases are TGCGCCAGCAGCTTCAACTCCGGGGAAGATACGCAGTATTTT.

This chain connects TRBV7-2 to TRBJ2-1; TRBD2 aligns across 7 bases. Germline CDR1 is SGHTA and CDR2 is FQGNSA. The CDR3 covers 14 residues. The V segment lost 0 bases and the J segment 9 bases; nucleotides outside the gene matches: 5. Here the CDR3 reads CASSLAGGVGEQFF. The CDR3 DNA reads TGTGCCAGCAGCTTAGCTGGGGGGGTCGGTGAGCAGTTCTTC.

The chain couples TRBV7-9 to TRBJ1-2; D gene unclear. The CDR3 spans 15 residues. Trimming cost V 1 base and J 4 bases, with 13 bases left between them. Looked up from germline, CDR1 is SEHNR and CDR2 is FQNEAQ (reference sequence). The CDR3, as DNA: TGTGCCAGCAGCTTAGTGCAGGAGGGCGTCTATGGCTACACCTTC. As protein: CASSLVQEGVYGYTF.

The rearrangement joins TRBV13 to TRBJ2-7; tentative D call: TRBD1 (5 bases). Germline CDR1 reads PRHDT; CDR2 reads FYEKMQ (reference sequence). This CDR3 has 14 residues. Deletions cut 0 bases from V and 7 bases from J, with 13 bases between. The CDR3: CASSLGQAIGEQYF. The CDR3, as DNA: TGTGCCAGCAGCTTAGGACAGGCCATAGGGGAGCAGTACTTC.

This chain joins TRBV6-4 and TRBJ2-1, with 7 bases lining up with TRBD2. Unmatched junction bases numbered 5, after V lost 3 bases and J lost 0 bases. Germline CDR1 reads MRHNA; CDR2 reads SNTAGT. This CDR3 has 16 residues. Written as DNA, the CDR3 is TGTGCCAGCAGTGATTTGGGCGGGAGCTCCTACAATGAGCAGTTCTTC. Amino acid sequence: CASSDLGGSSYNEQFF.

The chain uses TRBV10-1 and TRBJ2-7; D might be TRBD1 (5 bases). With 5 bases removed from V and 5 bases from J, the gap between germline ends came to 13 bases. CDR1 and CDR2 from the germline V gene are WNHNN and SYGVQD (reference sequence). This CDR3 comprises 13 residues. The CDR3 DNA reads as TGCGCCAGCAGTAGCCAGGGTGTCCACGAGCAGTACTTC. Residues: CASSSQGVHEQYF.

The chain combines TRBV23-1 with TRBJ2-1; 7 bases agree with TRBD2. TRBV23-1 is treated as an ORF (open reading frame) with a function not yet certain. With 8 bases clipped from V and 5 bases from J, the junction kept 9 bases outside the gene matches. The CDR3 length is 14 residues. The CDR3: CASPGGTANNEQFF. CDR3 bases: TGCGCCAGCCCCGGGGGGACGGCAAACAATGAGCAGTTCTTC.

The V call is TRBV19, the J call TRBJ2-7, with a tentative D call TRBD2 (6 bases). V lost 0 bases, J lost 5 bases, and 8 bases lay in between. This CDR3 has 13 residues. The germline V gene has CDR1 LNHDA and CDR2 SQIVND (reference sequence). The CDR3 DNA reads as TGTGCCAGTAGTATAGATGGAGGGGACGAGCAGTACTTC. It translates to CASSIDGGDEQYF.

This chain links TRBV10-3 with TRBJ2-1; TRBD2 might be the D (5 bases). The CDR3 contains 16 residues. V lost 1 base, J lost 3 bases, and 13 bases lay in between. CDR1 and CDR2 (germline): ENHRY, SYGVKD. The CDR3 DNA is TGTGCCATCAGTGAGTATCGGGTGGGAGTCTACAATGAGCAGTTCTTC. Protein product: CAISEYRVGVYNEQFF.

This sequence joins TRBV5-6 and TRBJ2-7, with 10 bases matching TRBD1. Looked up from germline, CDR1 is SGHDT and CDR2 is YYEEEE. With 3 bases clipped from V and 0 bases from J, the junction kept 3 bases outside the gene matches. The CDR3 loop spans 15 amino acids. CDR3 amino acids: CASSSGTGVSYEQYF. CDR3 bases: TGTGCCAGCAGCTCCGGGACAGGGGTCTCCTACGAGCAGTACTTC.

V is TRBV5-6 and J is TRBJ2-5; 10 bases align to TRBD2. V was clipped by 0 bases and J by 5 bases; unmatched bases: 7. The germline gives CDR1 SGHDT, CDR2 YYEEEE. The CDR3 has 16 residues. CDR3 sequence: CASSLGRSSGSETQYF. The CDR3 coding sequence is TGTGCCAGCAGCTTGGGAAGGTCTAGCGGGAGCGAGACCCAGTACTTC. The full variable domain, completed using reference TRBV5-6 and TRBJ2-5, is DAGVTQSPTHLIKTRGQQVTLRCSPKSGHDTVSWYQQALGQGPQFIFQYYEEEERQRGNFPDRFSGHQFPNYSSELNVNALLLGDSALYLCASSLGRSSGSETQYFGPGTRLLVL.

The CDR3 coding sequence is TGCGCCAGCAGCCCCGGAGGGGTGCGGGGTCAGCCCCAGCATTTT. Protein product: CASSPGGVRGQPQHF. The chain employs TRBV5-1 and TRBJ1-5; tentatively, D is TRBD1 (5 bases). Germline lookup yields CDR1 SGHRS and CDR2 YFSETQ. CDR3 size: 15 residues. The germline V and J ends were trimmed by 4 bases and 6 bases, with 17 bases remaining between them.

This chain joins TRBV7-2 and TRBJ2-1; the match to TRBD2 covers 8 bases. The CDR3 consists of 14 residues. V shed 2 bases, J shed 10 bases, and the junction held 7 bases outside the gene matches. The germline gives CDR1 SGHTA, CDR2 FQGNSA. CDR3 loop: CASSLLTSAGEQFF. CDR3 DNA sequence: TGTGCCAGCAGCTTACTGACTAGCGCAGGCGAGCAGTTCTTC.

The CDR3 DNA is TGTGCCACCAGCAGAGATGACAGGCCTACAAATGAGCAGTTCTTC. Residues: CATSRDDRPTNEQFF. This chain connects TRBV15 to TRBJ2-1; possibly TRBD1 for D (6 bases). In germline, CDR1 is LNHNV, CDR2 YYDKDF (reference sequence). Trimming removed 0 bases from V and 7 bases from J, with 13 bases in between. The CDR3 has 15 amino acids. The full variable domain, rest sourced from reference TRBV15 and TRBJ2-1, is DAMVIQNPRYQVTQFGKPVTLSCSQTLNHNVMYWYQQKSSQAPKLLFHYYDKDFNNEADTPDNFQSRRPNTSFCFLDIRSPGLGDTAMYLCATSRDDRPTNEQFFGPGTRLTVL.

The genes are TRBV9 and TRBJ2-5; 7 bases are a match to TRBD1. From germline, CDR1 is SGDLS and CDR2 YYNGEE. This CDR3 spans 15 amino acids. V trimming: 3 bases; J trimming: 1 base; junction bases outside the gene matches: 6. CDR3 loop: CASSGRQGPQETQYF. As DNA, the CDR3 is TGTGCCAGCAGCGGCAGACAGGGCCCCCAAGAGACCCAGTACTTC.

The J gene is TRBJ1-2, the V gene TRBV5-1; 8 bases are shared with TRBD1. With 5 bases clipped from V and 8 bases from J, the junction kept 11 bases outside the gene matches. The CDR3 has 14 amino acids. Per germline, CDR1 SGHRS and CDR2 YFSETQ. The CDR3 is CASSSLDREGGYTF. For the CDR3, the DNA is TGCGCCAGCAGTTCTCTGGACAGGGAGGGAGGCTACACCTTC.

The rearrangement uses TRBV2 and TRBJ1-4, with 9 positions matching TRBD1. The CDR3 has 14 residues. The V segment lost 7 bases and the J segment 3 bases; nucleotides outside the gene matches: 3. The germline V gene encodes CDR1 SNHLY and CDR2 FYNNEI. CDR3 DNA: TGTGCCAGCAAACAGGGGGCAGCTAATGAAAAACTGTTTTTT. Translating it yields CASKQGAANEKLFF.

This chain links TRBV5-1 with TRBJ1-1; 10 bases match TRBD1. V dropped 1 base and J dropped 11; count of bases not matched to a gene: 8. The V gene's germline CDR1 is SGHRS and CDR2 YFSETQ. This CDR3 has 14 amino acids. CDR3 sequence reads: CASSLIRQGARAFF. The CDR3 DNA is TGCGCCAGCAGCTTGATAAGACAGGGGGCTCGGGCTTTCTTT.

The chain links TRBV14 to TRBJ2-7; 7 nucleotides match TRBD2. V shed 4 bases, J shed 3 bases, and the junction held 6 bases outside the gene matches. Germline lookup yields CDR1 SGHDN and CDR2 FVKESK. This CDR3 has 14 amino acids. CDR3 amino acids: CASSLSSGGYEQYF. DNA for the CDR3: TGTGCCAGCAGCCTTTCTAGCGGAGGCTACGAGCAGTACTTC.

The rearrangement joins TRBV5-6 to TRBJ2-4, with 7 bases matching TRBD2. Germline assignment: CDR1 SGHDT and CDR2 YYEEEE. V shed 0 bases, J shed 14 bases, and the junction held 11 bases outside the gene matches. CDR3 size: 14 residues. In nucleotides, the CDR3 is TGTGCCAGCAGCTTGGGGTATGGGCGGGAGAAGGAGTACTTC. This sequence encodes CASSLGYGREKEYF.

The chain combines TRBV9 with TRBJ1-3; D is unclear. Trimming took off 3 bases at V and 1 base at J, with 5 bases between the two ends. Germline loops: CDR1 SGDLS, CDR2 YYNGEE. This CDR3 comprises 13 residues. The CDR3 loop reads CASSALSGNTIYF. In DNA, the CDR3 is TGTGCCAGCAGCGCCCTTTCTGGAAACACCATATATTTT.

This rearrangement joins TRBV4-1 to TRBJ2-5; 8 nucleotides agree with TRBD2. CDR3 length: 14 residues. V dropped 3 bases and J dropped 1; count of bases not matched to a gene: 1. Germline CDR1 reads MGHRA; CDR2 reads YSYEKL. Here the CDR3 DNA reads TGCGCCAGCAGCCAGGGGACTAGCCAAGAGACCCAGTACTTC. Translated, it gives CASSQGTSQETQYF.

The rearrangement joins TRBV5-4 to TRBJ1-6, with D possibly being TRBD1 (6 bases). Trimming removed 3 bases from V and 0 bases from J, with 19 bases in between. This CDR3 is 19 amino acids long. Germline V gene sequence: CDR1 SGHNT, CDR2 YYREEE (reference sequence). This CDR3 reads CASSSGQSGLDSYNSPLHF. CDR3 coding DNA: TGTGCCAGCAGCTCGGGACAATCCGGGCTAGACTCCTATAATTCACCCCTCCACTTT.

The V gene is TRBV4-2, the J gene TRBJ2-2; maybe TRBD1 (6 bases). The CDR3 contains 15 residues. Trimming stripped 3 bases from V and 0 bases from J, with 8 bases between. CDR1 LGHNA and CDR2 YNFKEQ come from the germline V gene. CDR3 sequence reads: CASSQWGPNTGELFF. The CDR3 coding sequence is TGTGCCAGCAGCCAGTGGGGGCCGAACACCGGGGAGCTGTTTTTT.

The V call is TRBV9, the J call TRBJ1-6, with a possible D match to TRBD1 (5 bases). CDR1 is SGDLS, CDR2 YYNGEE, per germline. The CDR3 has 14 amino acids. V was clipped by 3 bases and J by 4 bases, with 8 bases between them. CDR3 residues: CASSDRQYNSPLHF. The CDR3 DNA follows: TGTGCCAGCAGCGACCGACAGTATAATTCACCCCTCCACTTT.

This rearrangement joins TRBV13 to TRBJ1-2; D call uncertain. This CDR3 comprises 11 residues. Germline V gene sequence: CDR1 PRHDT, CDR2 FYEKMQ (reference sequence). V was clipped by 1 base and J by 13 bases, with 10 bases between them. CDR3 bases: TGTGCCAGCAGCTTAGAGCCGCGGGTCACCTTC. It specifies CASSLEPRVTF.

The chain employs TRBV6-5 and TRBJ1-6, with D possibly TRBD1 on 6 matching bases. Germline assignment: CDR1 MNHEY and CDR2 SVGAGI. Deletions cut 6 bases from V and 6 bases from J, with 15 bases between. This CDR3 is 15 amino acids long. CDR3 sequence (DNA): TGTGCCAGCAGCGCGGACAGTTTGGGTAATTCACCCCTCCACTTT. Its translation is CASSADSLGNSPLHF.

The gene calls are TRBV2 and TRBJ2-3, with D tentatively TRBD2 (7 bases). With 5 bases removed from V and 2 bases from J, the gap between germline ends came to 14 bases. The CDR3 extends over 15 amino acids. Germline loops: CDR1 SNHLY, CDR2 FYNNEI. CDR3 region: CASSKAGALTDTQYF. CDR3 nucleotide sequence: TGTGCCAGCAGTAAGGCGGGGGCGCTCACAGATACGCAGTATTTT.

The J gene is TRBJ2-5, the V gene TRBV6-1; 14 bases align to TRBD2. This CDR3 contains 15 residues. The V gene end was trimmed by 4 bases and the J gene end by 2 bases; junction bases not matched to a gene: 0. Germline CDR1 reads MNHNS; CDR2 reads SASEGT. The CDR3 loop is CASSGLAGGQETQYF. In DNA form, the CDR3 reads TGTGCCAGCAGTGGACTAGCGGGGGGGCAAGAGACCCAGTACTTC.

This CDR3 reads CASSASGVIATEAFF. The CDR3 DNA is TGTGCCAGCAGCGCCTCAGGGGTTATTGCCACTGAAGCTTTCTTT. V usage is TRBV9 and J usage is TRBJ1-1, with D perhaps matching TRBD1 (6 bases). Germline V gene data show CDR1 as SGDLS and CDR2 as YYNGEE. Deletions cut 3 bases from V and 4 bases from J, with 16 bases between. This CDR3 is built from 15 residues.